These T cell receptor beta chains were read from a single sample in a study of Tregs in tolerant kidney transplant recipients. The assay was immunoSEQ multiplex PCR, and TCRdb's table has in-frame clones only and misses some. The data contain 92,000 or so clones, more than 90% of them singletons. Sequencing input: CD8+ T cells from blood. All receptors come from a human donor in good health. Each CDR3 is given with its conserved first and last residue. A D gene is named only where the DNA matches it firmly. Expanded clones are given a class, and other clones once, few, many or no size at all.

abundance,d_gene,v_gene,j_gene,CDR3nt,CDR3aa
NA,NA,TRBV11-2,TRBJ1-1,TGTGCCAGCAGCTCGCCGGTGCAGGGACACACTGAAGCTTTCTTT,CASSSPVQGHTEAFF
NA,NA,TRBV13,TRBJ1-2,TGTGCCAGCAGCCCGACGACAGCTAACTATGGCTACACCTTC,CASSPTTANYGYTF
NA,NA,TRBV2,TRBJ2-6,TGTGCCAGCATTAAGCGGGATGAAACAGGGGCAAACTCTGGGGCCAACGTCCTGACTTTC,CASIKRDETGANSGANVLTF
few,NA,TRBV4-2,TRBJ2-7,TGTGCCAGCAGCCAAGAGACAGGAACCTCCTACGAGCAGTACTTC,CASSQETGTSYEQYF
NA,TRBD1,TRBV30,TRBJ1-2,TGTGCCTGGAGGAACAGGGGTACCGGCTATGGCTACACCTTC,CAWRNRGTGYGYTF
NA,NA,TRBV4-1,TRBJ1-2,TGCGCCAGCAGCCAAGAATCAAGCGGGGTTTTGGGTGGCTACACCTTC,CASSQESSGVLGGYTF
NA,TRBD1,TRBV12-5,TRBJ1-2,TGTGCTAGTGGTCCCCAGACAGGGTACTATGGCTACACCTTC,CASGPQTGYYGYTF
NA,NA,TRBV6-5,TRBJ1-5,TGTGCCAGCCGGGTGGACGTAAATCAGCCCCAGCATTTT,CASRVDVNQPQHF
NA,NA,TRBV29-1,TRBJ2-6,TGCAGCGTCGCCGAAGGGTCAGCCTCTGGGGCCAACGTCCTGACTTTC,CSVAEGSASGANVLTF
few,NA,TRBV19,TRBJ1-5,TGTGCCAGTAGTATAGTCCGACAGGTTCGGGGGAATCAGCCCCAGCATTTT,CASSIVRQVRGNQPQHF